The subject of this entry is one TCR beta chain. Its antigen remains unidentified. V dropped 3 bases and J dropped 4 bases, with 6 bases sitting between them. The germline V gene encodes CDR1 SQVTM and CDR2 ANQGSEA. CDR3 length: 11 amino acids. This sample stems from a study of beta chain features in type 1 diabetes. Study at large: All samples yielded some 110 million examined sorted cells.

Overall study findings and caveats: In all four CD4+ subsets, TCRB CDR3 length was significantly, moderately reduced in type 1 diabetes. For patients and controls alike, PCR might favor shorter templates to the same degree. VDJ junctions sequenced from type 1 diabetes patients showed fewer insertions and more deletions.

Reverse transcribing all isolated RNA meant expressed TCRB transcripts were sequenced. Assay used: immunoSEQ multiplex PCR; TCRdb lists only in-frame clones, some missing. The sample includes 95,000 to 150,000 clones, about 18% seen only once; the top ten take around 2.5%. V is TRBV29-1 and J is TRBJ1-2; D is undetermined. Sequences were obtained from central memory CD4+ T cells from blood. The sequence was collected from a young man with type 1 diabetes. The CDR3 DNA follows: TGCAGCGTTGAGGAGCTCTATGGCTACACCTTC. Translated, it gives CSVEELYGYTF.